This TCR beta chain was sequenced during a study of cytomegalovirus exposure and HLA in healthy donors. Background on the study: The approximately 120 validation repertoires, a later analysis reported, used the same platform as the approximately 700 first-cohort repertoires.

The protocol was immunoSEQ multiplex PCR, while the TCRdb copy is restricted to in-frame clones and leaves out a portion. The sample consists of more than 110,000 clones, about 90% of them appearing once. Points on this clone: The antigen is unknown.

The J segment lost 3 bases and the V segment lost 0 bases, leaving 7 bases of the junction unmatched. Germline V gene lookup returns CDR1 SGHNT and CDR2 YENEEA. The CDR3 consists of 17 residues. Separation from the roughly 680-subject first cohort characterized the 120-subject validation cohort, to which the donors belonged. General study results and limits: The listing of roughly 160 TCR beta chains classed them as cytomegalovirus-associated. Subsequent analysis revealed that first-cohort TCR clusters tended to co-occur in the 120 or so validation repertoires.

Material: PBMCs. The sequence came from a woman aged 18-30 years in good health and CMV-seropositive. This chain connects TRBV11-3 to TRBJ2-2; 7 positions agree with TRBD1. The CDR3 reads CASSLEPDRVDTGELFF. Written as DNA, the CDR3 is TGTGCCAGCAGCTTAGAGCCCGACAGGGTGGACACCGGGGAGCTGTTTTTT. The variable domain in full, with the rest retrieved from reference TRBV11-3 and TRBJ2-2, is EAGVVQSPRYKIIEKKQPVAFWCNPISGHNTLYWYLQNLGQGPELLIRYENEEAVDDSQLPKDRFSAERLKGVDSTLKIQPAELGDSAVYLCASSLEPDRVDTGELFFGEGSRLTVL.